The next 18 T cell receptor beta chains were all read from a single sample in a study of CD8 T cells in Susac syndrome. Roughly 0.45 to 1 ug RNA was reverse transcribed with random hexamers. TCRdb recomputed calls from the immunoSEQ multiplex PCR reads with MiXCR, one row per CDR3 protein. Among approximately 150,000 distinct CDR3 sequences listed, 94% were seen once. Sequencing was carried out using CD4+ T cells from PBMCs. Source of these receptors: a human donor in good health.

This sequence joins TRBV4-1 and TRBJ2-7; TRBD1 agrees at 10 bases. The V segment lost 4 bases and the J segment 1 base; nucleotides outside the gene matches: 4. Germline assignment: CDR1 MGHRA and CDR2 YSYEKL. The CDR3 extends over 15 amino acids. The CDR3 bases are TGCGCCAGCAGCCCTCTGGGACAGGGGTCCTACGAGCAGTACTTC. Translating gives CASSPLGQGSYEQYF.

The chain links TRBV21-1 to TRBJ1-1; TRBD1 is the table's D call and was not checked against the DNA. TRBV21-1 is marked as a pseudogene. This CDR3 is 16 amino acids long. This chain's CDR3 is CALSRKTGDDSTEAFF. The CDR3 bases are TGTGCCCTCAGCAGGAAGACAGGGGATGACAGCACTGAAGCTTTCTTT.

The J gene is TRBJ1-5, the V gene TRBV6-5, with TRBD1 as a possible D gene (5 bases). CDR1 is MNHEY, CDR2 SVGAGI, per germline. V shed 4 bases and J shed 7 bases, with 11 bases lying between them. The CDR3 runs to 13 residues. The DNA of the CDR3 is TGTGCCAGCAGTTTTCAGGGTTTACAGCCCCAGCATTTT. Translated: CASSFQGLQPQHF.

J is TRBJ2-7 and V is TRBV27; D is perhaps TRBD1 (6 bases). This CDR3 is 19 amino acids long. Germline CDR1 is MNHEY and CDR2 is SMNVEV (reference sequence). The V end was cut by 7 bases, the J end by 4 bases, with 32 bases between. CDR3 in DNA: TGTGCCAGCACCCCTTTGCCGACAGGTCGAAGCCTCAAGGTTTACGAGCAGTACTTC. It yields the protein CASTPLPTGRSLKVYEQYF.

V is TRBV9 and J is TRBJ2-2, with D perhaps matching TRBD1 (6 bases). This CDR3 spans 15 amino acids. The V gene lost 2 bases and the J gene lost 4 bases, with 12 bases spanning the gap. Germline CDR1 and CDR2: SGDLS and YYNGEE. This CDR3 reads CASSVSQGRTGELFF. The CDR3 nucleotides are TGTGCCAGCAGCGTGTCACAGGGTCGCACCGGGGAGCTGTTTTTT.

The gene calls are TRBV7-3 and TRBJ2-3; no definite D call. Germline V lookup: CDR1 SGHTA, CDR2 FQGTGA. V was trimmed by 5 bases and J by 8 bases, leaving 11 bases between them. The CDR3 spans 12 residues. The CDR3 nucleotides are TGTGCCAGCAGCCCCCCCTTTGGTACGCAGTATTTT. This encodes CASSPPFGTQYF.

The rearrangement uses TRBV3-1 and TRBJ2-3; 7 bases are a match to TRBD1. This CDR3 spans 13 amino acids. CDR1 is LGHDT, CDR2 YNNKEL, per germline (reference sequence). J was trimmed by 9 bases and V by 1 base; bases with no gene match: 4. CDR3 DNA sequence: TGTGCCAGCAGCCAAGTGGAAGGGGGCACGCAGTATTTT. The encoded protein is CASSQVEGGTQYF.

The genes are TRBV28 and TRBJ2-5; 14 positions match TRBD2. V shed 6 bases and J 5 bases; nucleotides not matched to a gene: 11. This CDR3 comprises 17 residues. The germline gives CDR1 MDHEN, CDR2 SYDVKM. CDR3 DNA: TGTGCCAGCAGCCCGGGACTAGCGGGAGCATGGGGGGAGACCCAGTACTTC. Translation: CASSPGLAGAWGETQYF.

This chain joins TRBV15 and TRBJ2-1; the D gene is possibly TRBD2 (6 bases). Trimming took off 3 bases at V and 3 bases at J, with 12 bases between the two ends. Germline CDR1 is LNHNV and CDR2 is YYDKDF (reference sequence). The CDR3 has 15 residues. The DNA of the CDR3 is TGTGCCACCAGCAGCGGGACTTTGAACTACAATGAGCAGTTCTTC. This codes for CATSSGTLNYNEQFF. The full variable domain, rest sourced from reference TRBV15 and TRBJ2-1, is DAMVIQNPRYQVTQFGKPVTLSCSQTLNHNVMYWYQQKSSQAPKLLFHYYDKDFNNEADTPDNFQSRRPNTSFCFLDIRSPGLGDTAMYLCATSSGTLNYNEQFFGPGTRLTVL.

The count of this clonotype is one. The chain employs TRBV3-1 and TRBJ2-7; TRBD2 agrees at 7 bases. The CDR3 consists of 14 residues. Germline CDR1 LGHDT, CDR2 YNNKEL (reference sequence). The V segment lost 6 bases and the J segment 3 bases; nucleotides outside the gene matches: 8. This chain's CDR3 is CASSFGLVLYEQYF. The DNA for the CDR3 is TGTGCCAGCAGTTTCGGACTAGTCCTCTACGAGCAGTACTTC.

The chain recombines TRBV3-1 with TRBJ2-6; D remains unclear. CDR3 length: 14 residues. V dropped 6 bases and J dropped 5 bases, with 11 bases sitting between them. Germline CDR1 is LGHDT and CDR2 is YNNKEL (reference sequence). The CDR3 DNA is TGTGCCAGCAGTAGCAGGTCGAGGGCCAACGTCCTGACTTTC. Its translation is CASSSRSRANVLTF.

This clonotype was recorded once. The V gene is TRBV19, the J gene TRBJ2-1; 7 bases fit TRBD2. The CDR3 is made up of 15 amino acids. Germline lookup yields CDR1 LNHDA and CDR2 SQIVND (reference sequence). Trimming at V came to 6 bases and at J to 0 bases, leaving 5 bases not matched to a gene. CDR3 residues: CASSRAGSSYNEQFF. CDR3 DNA sequence: TGTGCCAGTAGCCGAGCGGGAAGCTCCTACAATGAGCAGTTCTTC.

The chain links TRBV3-1 to TRBJ2-7, with 8 bases lining up with TRBD2. Germline V gives CDR1 LGHDT, CDR2 YNNKEL (reference sequence). The CDR3 has 16 residues. Trimming took 5 bases from V and 4 from J; bases not matched to a gene: 13. The CDR3 region is CASSFRLAPAGYEQYF. CDR3 DNA: TGTGCCAGCAGCTTCCGACTAGCGCCCGCTGGTTACGAGCAGTACTTC.

This clonotype was seen only once. CDR3 in DNA: TGTGCCAGCAGCTCCAGGGTAGGCGAGACCCAGTACTTC. It codes for CASSSRVGETQYF. V gene TRBV12-3 or TRBV12-4 combines with J gene TRBJ2-5, with a possible D match to TRBD1 (5 bases). This CDR3 has 13 amino acids. The V and J ends lost 6 bases and 5 bases respectively, with 13 bases between them.

The V and J genes are TRBV3-1 and TRBJ2-6, with no clear D. V was cut by 4 bases and J by 4 bases, with 5 bases left in between. The CDR3 is 13 residues long. The germline gives CDR1 LGHDT, CDR2 YNNKEL (reference sequence). The chain's CDR3 is CASSPPGANVLTF. CDR3 bases: TGTGCCAGCAGCCCCCCCGGGGCCAACGTCCTGACTTTC. Variable domain in full (rest from reference TRBV3-1 and TRBJ2-6): DTAVSQTPKYLVTQMGNDKSIKCEQNLGHDTMYWYKQDSKKFLKIMFSYNNKELIINETVPNRFSPKSPDKAHLNLHINSLELGDSAVYFCASSPPGANVLTFGAGSRLTVL.

The V and J genes are TRBV20-1 and TRBJ1-2; TRBD1 matches 7 bases. Germline-derived CDR1 and CDR2 are DFQATT and SNEGSKA (reference sequence). CDR3 length equals 14 residues. V lost 3 bases and J lost 6; bases outside the gene matches: 10. CDR3 DNA: TGCAGTGCTAGCATTCGACAGGGTGGACATGGCTACACCTTC. This sequence encodes CSASIRQGGHGYTF.

The rearrangement uses TRBV5-1 and TRBJ2-7; TRBD1 agrees at 8 bases. From germline, CDR1 is SGHRS and CDR2 YFSETQ. Trimming cost V 4 bases and J 6 bases; bases outside gene matches: 6. CDR3 length equals 13 residues. The CDR3 sequence is CASSRDRGGEQYF. In nucleotides, the CDR3 is TGCGCCAGCAGCCGTGACAGGGGAGGCGAGCAGTACTTC.

This clonotype was counted once. This chain connects TRBV27 to TRBJ1-4; 8 nucleotides match TRBD1. The germline CDR1 and CDR2 sequences are MNHEY and SMNVEV (reference sequence). Losses at the gene ends were 6 bases for V and 8 bases for J; bases not matched to a gene: 5. The CDR3 runs to 13 residues. This CDR3 is CASRRTGYEKLFF. Written as DNA, the CDR3 is TGTGCCAGCAGACGGACAGGGTACGAAAAACTGTTTTTT.